The clone carrying this T cell receptor beta chain appeared a few times. Its antigen is still unknown. Amplified regions were TCR beta CDR3 sequences from RNA transcripts. Primed by the HTBI set, a first-round RT-PCR was run on the TCR CDR3. TCRdb ran MiXCR on the multiplex PCR reads and lists one entry per CDR3 protein. Of roughly 700,000 distinct CDR3 sequences in the sample, 12% to 15% were seen once. The authors deemed Graves' hyperthyroidism stable absent ophthalmopathy progression within 18 months. Germline V CDR1 and CDR2: SQVTM, ANQGSEA. The ends lost 8 bases at V and 6 bases at J; junction bases unmatched: 13. The CDR3 is 13 amino acids. The data are from a study of T cells in Graves' hyperthyroidism and ophthalmopathy. Overall study results and limits: Among clonotypes expanded in thyroid above 0.001, most were also found in blood.

This clonotype was obtained from a woman aged 18 to 35 with Graves' hyperthyroidism. The V gene is TRBV29-1, the J gene TRBJ2-7; the match to TRBD1 covers 7 bases. Sequenced: blood. CDR3 DNA: TGCAGCATGCTCGGGACAGCCACTGTCGAGCAGTACTTC. The encoded protein is CSMLGTATVEQYF.